These T cell receptor beta chains were read from a single sample in a study of response to subunit inactivated influenza vaccine. TCRdb re-called the RT-PCR reads with MiXCR, one entry per CDR3 protein. The data contain almost 600,000 distinct CDR3 sequences, about 14% of them seen just once; the ten biggest clones take up approximately 10%. The source material was PBMCs from blood, sampled approximately 12 days after vaccination. The receptors were gathered from a man between 50 and 59 years old who received an inactivated influenza vaccine. The CDR3 runs from the conserved cysteine through the conserved F or W. The D gene is left open where the match is weak. Clone size appears in some rows only: once, few, many, or a class for an expanded clone.

d_gene: .
abundance: few
len: 15
v_gene: TRBV10-3
j_gene: TRBJ2-2
CDR3aa: CAIKGTNANTGELFF
CDR3nt: TGTGCCATCAAAGGGACAAACGCGAACACCGGGGAGCTGTTTTTT

d_gene: .
abundance: few
len: 15
v_gene: TRBV5-1
j_gene: TRBJ2-7
CDR3aa: CASSYLPGENYEQYF
CDR3nt: TGCGCCAGCAGCTACCTACCGGGCGAGAACTACGAGCAGTACTTC

d_gene: .
abundance: few
len: 15
v_gene: TRBV7-9
j_gene: TRBJ1-2
CDR3aa: CASSLAEGQGYGYTF
CDR3nt: TGTGCCAGCAGCTTAGCTGAGGGGCAGGGGTATGGCTACACCTTC

d_gene: .
abundance: many
len: 20
v_gene: TRBV6-2/TRBV6-3
j_gene: TRBJ2-5
CDR3aa: CASSYPILFGQWGHQETQYF
CDR3nt: TGTGCCAGCAGTTACCCTATCCTCTTTGGACAGTGGGGGCACCAAGAGACCCAGTACTTC

d_gene: .
abundance: .
len: 13
v_gene: TRBV18
j_gene: TRBJ1-1
CDR3aa: CASSPQRYTEAFF
CDR3nt: TGTGCCAGCTCACCACAGAGGTACACTGAAGCTTTCTTT

d_gene: TRBD1
abundance: few
len: 13
v_gene: TRBV19
j_gene: TRBJ1-4
CDR3aa: CASAGGFGEKLFF
CDR3nt: TGTGCCTCGGCAGGGGGTTTCGGTGAAAAACTGTTTTTT

d_gene: .
abundance: few
len: 13
v_gene: TRBV4-3
j_gene: TRBJ1-5
CDR3aa: CASSRLAGEAQHF
CDR3nt: TGCGCCAGCAGCCGCCTGGCTGGGGAGGCCCAGCATTTT

d_gene: TRBD1
abundance: few
len: 14
v_gene: TRBV19
j_gene: TRBJ2-7
CDR3aa: CASRTGALLGEQYF
CDR3nt: TGTGCCAGTAGGACAGGGGCCCTACTTGGGGAGCAGTACTTC

d_gene: TRBD2
abundance: few
len: 15
v_gene: TRBV12-3/TRBV12-4
j_gene: TRBJ2-1
CDR3aa: CASSFRGGPDNEQFF
CDR3nt: TGTGCCAGCAGTTTTCGGGGAGGGCCCGACAATGAGCAGTTCTTC

d_gene: .
abundance: .
len: 15
v_gene: TRBV4-3
j_gene: TRBJ2-7
CDR3aa: CASSQDRGLFYEQYF
CDR3nt: TGCGCCAGCAGCCAAGATCGGGGCCTATTCTACGAGCAGTACTTC

d_gene: TRBD2
abundance: .
len: 15
v_gene: TRBV27
j_gene: TRBJ2-1
CDR3aa: CASSFGTSGHNEQFF
CDR3nt: TGTGCCAGCAGTTTCGGGACTAGCGGCCACAATGAGCAGTTCTTC

d_gene: TRBD2
abundance: .
len: 12
v_gene: TRBV20-1
j_gene: TRBJ2-1
CDR3aa: CSASGFYNEQFF
CDR3nt: TGCAGCGCTAGCGGGTTCTACAATGAGCAGTTCTTC

d_gene: .
abundance: many
len: 14
v_gene: TRBV20-1
j_gene: TRBJ2-5
CDR3aa: CSARQTGMRETQYF
CDR3nt: TGCAGTGCTAGACAAACAGGGATGCGAGAGACCCAGTACTTC

d_gene: TRBD2
abundance: .
len: 14
v_gene: TRBV10-3
j_gene: TRBJ2-3
CDR3aa: CATLAGVDTDTQYF
CDR3nt: TGTGCCACCCTAGCGGGAGTTGACACAGATACGCAGTATTTT

d_gene: TRBD1
abundance: few
len: 14
v_gene: TRBV29-1
j_gene: TRBJ1-2
CDR3aa: CSVVRTGMDYGYTF
CDR3nt: TGCAGCGTTGTTCGGACAGGAATGGACTATGGCTACACCTTC

d_gene: .
abundance: few
len: 13
v_gene: TRBV20-1
j_gene: TRBJ2-1
CDR3aa: CSGASGSYNEQFF
CDR3nt: TGCAGTGGAGCCAGCGGTTCCTACAATGAGCAGTTCTTC

d_gene: .
abundance: .
len: 12
v_gene: TRBV7-2
j_gene: TRBJ2-1
CDR3aa: CASSSVANEQFF
CDR3nt: TGTGCCAGCAGCTCCGTAGCAAATGAGCAGTTCTTC

d_gene: TRBD1
abundance: few
len: 16
v_gene: TRBV6-1
j_gene: TRBJ2-7
CDR3aa: CASKGQGSVSIYEQYF
CDR3nt: TGTGCCAGCAAGGGACAGGGAAGTGTTTCTATCTACGAGCAGTACTTC

d_gene: .
abundance: many
len: 16
v_gene: TRBV15
j_gene: TRBJ2-4
CDR3aa: CATSRYGELAKNIQYF
CDR3nt: TGTGCCACCAGCAGATACGGGGAACTAGCCAAAAACATTCAGTACTTC

d_gene: TRBD2
abundance: few
len: 17
v_gene: TRBV5-1
j_gene: TRBJ2-7
CDR3aa: CASSLGLAGVFSYEQYF
CDR3nt: TGCGCCAGCAGCTTGGGTCTAGCGGGGGTCTTCTCCTACGAGCAGTACTTC

d_gene: TRBD2
abundance: few
len: 15
v_gene: TRBV6-1
j_gene: TRBJ2-3
CDR3aa: CASSLRLAGEDTQYF
CDR3nt: TGTGCCAGCTCTCTTCGACTAGCGGGAGAAGATACGCAGTATTTT

d_gene: .
abundance: .
len: 12
v_gene: TRBV10-3
j_gene: TRBJ2-5
CDR3aa: CAISAGRETQYF
CDR3nt: TGTGCCATCAGTGCAGGGAGAGAGACCCAGTACTTC

d_gene: TRBD1
abundance: few
len: 14
v_gene: TRBV6-1
j_gene: TRBJ2-7
CDR3aa: CASRPGQGTGEQYF
CDR3nt: TGTGCCAGCAGACCGGGACAGGGGACCGGGGAGCAGTACTTC

d_gene: .
abundance: .
len: 14
v_gene: TRBV29-1
j_gene: TRBJ2-3
CDR3aa: CSALGEGHTDTQYF
CDR3nt: TGCAGCGCCTTAGGGGAAGGTCACACAGATACGCAGTATTTT

d_gene: .
abundance: few
len: 14
v_gene: TRBV7-8
j_gene: TRBJ1-5
CDR3aa: CASSLVKGGQPQHF
CDR3nt: TGTGCCAGCAGCTTAGTCAAGGGCGGTCAGCCCCAGCATTTT

d_gene: .
abundance: .
len: 15
v_gene: TRBV5-6
j_gene: TRBJ1-5
CDR3aa: CASSLATGLNQPQHF
CDR3nt: TGTGCCAGCAGCTTGGCAACAGGTCTCAATCAGCCCCAGCATTTT

d_gene: TRBD2
abundance: .
len: 15
v_gene: TRBV5-5
j_gene: TRBJ2-5
CDR3aa: CASSLGGTNQETQYF
CDR3nt: TGTGCCAGCAGCTTGGGCGGGACTAACCAAGAGACCCAGTACTTC

d_gene: .
abundance: .
len: 15
v_gene: TRBV5-1
j_gene: TRBJ2-3
CDR3aa: CASSADGGPTDTQYF
CDR3nt: TGCGCCAGCAGCGCCGACGGCGGACCCACAGATACGCAGTATTTT

d_gene: .
abundance: few
len: 13
v_gene: TRBV12-3/TRBV12-4
j_gene: TRBJ2-2
CDR3aa: CASRRTANGELFF
CDR3nt: TGTGCCAGCAGACGGACAGCGAACGGGGAGCTGTTTTTT

d_gene: TRBD1
abundance: many
len: 19
v_gene: TRBV6-2/TRBV6-3
j_gene: TRBJ2-7
CDR3aa: CASSSAYPSNRGFGYEQYF
CDR3nt: TGTGCCAGCAGTTCCGCTTACCCCTCCAACAGGGGTTTTGGCTACGAGCAGTACTTC

d_gene: .
abundance: few
len: 14
v_gene: TRBV29-1
j_gene: TRBJ1-4
CDR3aa: CSVVGAATNEKLFF
CDR3nt: TGCAGCGTTGTCGGGGCTGCAACTAATGAAAAACTGTTTTTT

d_gene: .
abundance: few
len: 11
v_gene: TRBV20-1
j_gene: TRBJ1-2
CDR3aa: CRGTSFYGYTF
CDR3nt: TGCAGGGGGACTAGCTTCTATGGCTACACCTTC

d_gene: .
abundance: few
len: 15
v_gene: TRBV4-3
j_gene: TRBJ1-2
CDR3aa: CASSQDTATNYGYTF
CDR3nt: TGCGCCAGCAGCCAAGATACAGCAACTAACTATGGCTACACCTTC

d_gene: .
abundance: few
len: 13
v_gene: TRBV2
j_gene: TRBJ2-7
CDR3aa: CATSKFDSYEQYF
CDR3nt: TGTGCCACCTCAAAATTTGATTCCTACGAGCAGTACTTC

d_gene: .
abundance: few
len: 12
v_gene: TRBV30
j_gene: TRBJ2-5
CDR3aa: CAHAPGQETQYF
CDR3nt: TGTGCCCATGCCCCGGGCCAAGAGACCCAGTACTTC

d_gene: .
abundance: few
len: 15
v_gene: TRBV3-1
j_gene: TRBJ2-7
CDR3aa: CASSRRRGGPHEQYF
CDR3nt: TGTGCCAGCAGCCGTAGAAGGGGTGGCCCCCACGAGCAGTACTTC

d_gene: .
abundance: few
len: 15
v_gene: TRBV5-4
j_gene: TRBJ2-3
CDR3aa: CASSLFGGSTDTQYF
CDR3nt: TGTGCCAGCAGCTTATTCGGGGGTTCCACAGATACGCAGTATTTT

d_gene: TRBD1
abundance: .
len: 17
v_gene: TRBV7-2
j_gene: TRBJ2-1
CDR3aa: CASSLRYAGTGLNEQFF
CDR3nt: TGTGCCAGCAGCTTACGATACGCCGGGACAGGGCTCAATGAGCAGTTCTTC

d_gene: .
abundance: .
len: 14
v_gene: TRBV27
j_gene: TRBJ1-1
CDR3aa: CASSTLYWGHEAFF
CDR3nt: TGTGCCAGCAGTACCCTCTATTGGGGGCATGAAGCTTTCTTT

d_gene: TRBD2
abundance: many
len: 17
v_gene: TRBV29-1
j_gene: TRBJ2-3
CDR3aa: CSVPPAGAPGSTDTQYF
CDR3nt: TGCAGCGTCCCTCCAGCGGGAGCCCCGGGAAGCACAGATACGCAGTATTTT

d_gene: TRBD1
abundance: .
len: 17
v_gene: TRBV28
j_gene: TRBJ1-5
CDR3aa: CASNTPGQSYSNQPQHF
CDR3nt: TGTGCCAGCAACACACCGGGACAGAGTTATAGCAATCAGCCCCAGCATTTT

d_gene: .
abundance: once
len: 13
v_gene: TRBV7-9
j_gene: TRBJ1-6
CDR3aa: CASSEQRNSPLHF
CDR3nt: TGTGCCAGCAGCGAGCAGCGTAATTCACCCCTCCACTTT

d_gene: TRBD1
abundance: .
len: 13
v_gene: TRBV19
j_gene: TRBJ2-7
CDR3aa: CASTQAGGKEQYF
CDR3nt: TGTGCCAGTACCCAGGCAGGGGGCAAAGAGCAGTACTTC

d_gene: TRBD1
abundance: .
len: 15
v_gene: TRBV7-2
j_gene: TRBJ1-2
CDR3aa: CASSLDLTGVEGYTF
CDR3nt: TGTGCCAGCAGCTTAGACCTAACAGGGGTTGAAGGCTACACCTTC

d_gene: TRBD2
abundance: .
len: 16
v_gene: TRBV4-1
j_gene: TRBJ2-5
CDR3aa: CASSQSIRGGRETQYF
CDR3nt: TGCGCCAGCAGCCAGTCCATCCGGGGGGGCCGTGAGACCCAGTACTTC

d_gene: .
abundance: .
len: 18
v_gene: TRBV6-2/TRBV6-3
j_gene: TRBJ1-2
CDR3aa: CASSWVASQAATKYGYTF
CDR3nt: TGTGCCAGCAGTTGGGTCGCATCCCAGGCAGCCACCAAGTATGGCTACACCTTC

d_gene: TRBD1
abundance: .
len: 14
v_gene: TRBV11-2
j_gene: TRBJ2-5
CDR3aa: CASDRDRGRETQYF
CDR3nt: TGTGCCAGCGACCGGGACAGGGGGCGGGAGACCCAGTACTTC

d_gene: TRBD1
abundance: .
len: 13
v_gene: TRBV20-1
j_gene: TRBJ2-4
CDR3aa: CSALRDRKNIQYF
CDR3nt: TGCAGTGCCCTCCGGGACAGAAAAAACATTCAGTACTTC

d_gene: .
abundance: .
len: 15
v_gene: TRBV7-8
j_gene: TRBJ1-1
CDR3aa: CASSLEQTQNTEAFF
CDR3nt: TGTGCCAGCAGCTTAGAACAGACGCAGAACACTGAAGCTTTCTTT

d_gene: .
abundance: many
len: 15
v_gene: TRBV12-3/TRBV12-4
j_gene: TRBJ2-7
CDR3aa: CASSLGMGASYEQYF
CDR3nt: TGTGCCAGCAGTTTAGGCATGGGAGCCTCCTACGAGCAGTACTTC

d_gene: TRBD1
abundance: .
len: 15
v_gene: TRBV5-1
j_gene: TRBJ2-7
CDR3aa: CASSDGTGVLYEQYF
CDR3nt: TGCGCCAGCAGCGACGGGACAGGGGTTCTTTACGAGCAGTACTTC

d_gene: .
abundance: many
len: 14
v_gene: TRBV5-1
j_gene: TRBJ2-7
CDR3aa: CASSLGLGLYEQYF
CDR3nt: TGCGCCAGCAGCTTGGGGCTAGGCCTTTACGAGCAGTACTTC